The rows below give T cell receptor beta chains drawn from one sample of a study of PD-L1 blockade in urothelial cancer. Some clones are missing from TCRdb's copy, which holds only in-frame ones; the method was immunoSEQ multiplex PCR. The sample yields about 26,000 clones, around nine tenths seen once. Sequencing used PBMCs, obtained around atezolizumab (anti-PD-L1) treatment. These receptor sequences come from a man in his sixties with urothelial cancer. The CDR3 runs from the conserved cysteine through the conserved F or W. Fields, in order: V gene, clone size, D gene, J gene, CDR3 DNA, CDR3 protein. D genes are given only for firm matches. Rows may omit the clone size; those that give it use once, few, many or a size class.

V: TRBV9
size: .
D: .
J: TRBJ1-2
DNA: TGTGCCAGCAGCGTAGTGGGAGATCACTATGGCTACACCTTC
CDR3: CASSVVGDHYGYTF

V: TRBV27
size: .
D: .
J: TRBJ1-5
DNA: TGTGCCAGCAGTTTTTATCAGGGCATCTCCCAGCATTTT
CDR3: CASSFYQGISQHF

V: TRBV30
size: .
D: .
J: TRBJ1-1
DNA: TGTGCCTGGAGTAAGGAGGCCGTTGAAGCTTTCTTT
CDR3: CAWSKEAVEAFF

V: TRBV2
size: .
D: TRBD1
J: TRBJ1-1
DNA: TGTGCCAGCAGAGATGACAGGGTCGGGGCCACTGAAGCTTTCTTT
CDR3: CASRDDRVGATEAFF

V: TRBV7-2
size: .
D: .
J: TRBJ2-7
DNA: TGTGCCAGCAGCTTCGGACAGAACTCCTACGAGCAGTACTTC
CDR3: CASSFGQNSYEQYF

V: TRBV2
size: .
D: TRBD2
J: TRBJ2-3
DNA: TGTGCCAGCAGCCCCGATGGGCGGGGGGGGCCAGATACGCAGTATTTT
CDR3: CASSPDGRGGPDTQYF

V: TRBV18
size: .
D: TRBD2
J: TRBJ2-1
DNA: TGTGCCAGCTCACGAAGCGGGGGGGCCCCACAGGGGGAGCAGTTCTTC
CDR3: CASSRSGGAPQGEQFF

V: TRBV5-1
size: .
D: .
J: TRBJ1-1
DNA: TGCGCCAGCAGCCCCGAGGGCACTGAAGCTTTCTTT
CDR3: CASSPEGTEAFF

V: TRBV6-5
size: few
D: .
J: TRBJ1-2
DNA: TGTGCCAGCAGTTTACAGCCCAACTATGGCTACACCTTC
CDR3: CASSLQPNYGYTF

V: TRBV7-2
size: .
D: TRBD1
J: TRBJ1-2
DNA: TGTGCCAGCAGCCTCAGACAGGGGCCCTATGGCTACACCTTC
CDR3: CASSLRQGPYGYTF

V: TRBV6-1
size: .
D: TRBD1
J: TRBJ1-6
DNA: TGTGCCAGCAGTGAAGTGGCAGGGGGCTATTCACCCCTCCACTTT
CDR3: CASSEVAGGYSPLHF

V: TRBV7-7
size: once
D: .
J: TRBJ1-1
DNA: TGTGCTAGCAGCCCACAGGGCCTGAACACTGAAGCTTTCTTT
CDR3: CASSPQGLNTEAFF

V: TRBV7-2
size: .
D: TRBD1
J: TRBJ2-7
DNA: TGTGCCAGCAGCTTAGGGACAGGGGACCTCTACGAGCAGTACTTC
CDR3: CASSLGTGDLYEQYF

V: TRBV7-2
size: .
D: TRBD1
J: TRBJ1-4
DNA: TGTGCCAGCAGCAAAAACAGGGGCCATAATGAAAAACTGTTTTTT
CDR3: CASSKNRGHNEKLFF

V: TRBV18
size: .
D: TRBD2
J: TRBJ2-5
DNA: TGTGCCAGCTCCCCGGGACTAGCTTTGTTACAAGAGACCCAGTACTTC
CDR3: CASSPGLALLQETQYF

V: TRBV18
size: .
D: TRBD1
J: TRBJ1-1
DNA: TGTGCCAGCTTCAGGGGGACGAACACTGAAGCTTTCTTT
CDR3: CASFRGTNTEAFF

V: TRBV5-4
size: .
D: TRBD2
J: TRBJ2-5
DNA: TGTGCCAGCAGCCTAGCGGGAGGGATGGGCCAAGAGACCCAGTACTTC
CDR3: CASSLAGGMGQETQYF

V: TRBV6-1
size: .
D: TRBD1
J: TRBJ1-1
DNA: TGTGCCAGCAGTGAAGGGCTGACAGGGGCTTCGAACACTGAAGCTTTCTTT
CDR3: CASSEGLTGASNTEAFF

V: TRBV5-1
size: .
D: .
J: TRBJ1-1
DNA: TGCGCCAGCAGTTCCGACTGGAACACTGAAGCTTTCTTT
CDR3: CASSSDWNTEAFF

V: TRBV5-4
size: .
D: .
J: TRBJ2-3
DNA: TGTGCCAGCAGCTTGCCTAGTCCTTCTAGCACAGATACGCAGTATTTT
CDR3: CASSLPSPSSTDTQYF

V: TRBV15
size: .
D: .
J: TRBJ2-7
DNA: TGTGCCACCAGCTCTAGAGGACAGAGCTCCTACGAGCAGTACTTC
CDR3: CATSSRGQSSYEQYF

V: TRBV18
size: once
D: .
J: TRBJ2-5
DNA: TGTGCCAGCTCACCACCCCGAGAGACCCAGTACTTC
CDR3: CASSPPRETQYF

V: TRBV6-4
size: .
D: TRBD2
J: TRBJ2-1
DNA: TGTGCCAGCAGTGACTCAAGTAGCGGGAGCTTTGATGAGCAGTTCTTC
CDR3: CASSDSSSGSFDEQFF

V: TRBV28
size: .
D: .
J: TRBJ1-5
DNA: TGTGCCAGCAGCACAGGACGTGACGGCGATCAGCCCCAGCATTTT
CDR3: CASSTGRDGDQPQHF

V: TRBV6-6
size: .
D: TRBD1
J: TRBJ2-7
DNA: TGTGCCAGCAGTTACCCGGGACAGGGCCGAGAGCAGTACTTC
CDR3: CASSYPGQGREQYF

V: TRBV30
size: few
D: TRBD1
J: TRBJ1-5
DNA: TGTGCCTGGAATCCCGGGACAGGATACAATCAGCCCCAGCATTTT
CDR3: CAWNPGTGYNQPQHF

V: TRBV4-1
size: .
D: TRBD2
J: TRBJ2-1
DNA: TGCGCCAGCAGCCAAGGGACTAGCGGATCATCCTACAATGAGCAGTTCTTC
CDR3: CASSQGTSGSSYNEQFF

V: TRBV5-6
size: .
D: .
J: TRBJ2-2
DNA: TGTGCCAGCAGCTTTACAGGGTACGCTGTTGACACCGGGGAGCTGTTTTTT
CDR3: CASSFTGYAVDTGELFF

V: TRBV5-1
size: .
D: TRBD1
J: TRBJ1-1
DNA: TGCGCCAGCAGCTTGGCCCCGGGACAGGGGGCCCTTGGCACTGAAGCTTTCTTT
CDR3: CASSLAPGQGALGTEAFF

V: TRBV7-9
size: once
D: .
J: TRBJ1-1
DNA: TGTGCCAGCAGCTCAAACACTGAAGCTTTCTTT
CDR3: CASSSNTEAFF

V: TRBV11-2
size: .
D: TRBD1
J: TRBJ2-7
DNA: TGTGCCAGCAGCTTTGGCCTCAGGGGGTTAGGTTACGAGCAGTACTTC
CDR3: CASSFGLRGLGYEQYF

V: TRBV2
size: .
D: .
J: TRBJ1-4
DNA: TGTGCCAGCACCAAGGACGCAGCCGGGGGGGAAAAACTGTTTTTT
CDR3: CASTKDAAGGEKLFF

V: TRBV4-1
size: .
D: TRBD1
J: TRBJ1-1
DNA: TGCGCCAGCAGCCAACCTACAGGGGCCAAAGAAGCTTTCTTT
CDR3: CASSQPTGAKEAFF

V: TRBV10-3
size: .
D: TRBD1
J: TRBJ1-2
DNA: TGTGCCATCAGACTTGGGACAGCCTATGGCTACACCTTC
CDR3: CAIRLGTAYGYTF

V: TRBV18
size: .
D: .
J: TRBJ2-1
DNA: TGTGCCAGCTCACCACCGACAGACTACAATGAGCAGTTCTTC
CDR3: CASSPPTDYNEQFF

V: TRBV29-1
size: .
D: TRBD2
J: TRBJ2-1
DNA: TGCAGCGGAGCCCCCGCTAGCGGGAGCCTCCCAGAGCAGTTCTTC
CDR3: CSGAPASGSLPEQFF

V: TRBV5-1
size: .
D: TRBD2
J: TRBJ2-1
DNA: TGCGCCAGCAGCTTGGATGGAGGGACTAGCGGCCTCGGTGAGCAGTTCTTC
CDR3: CASSLDGGTSGLGEQFF

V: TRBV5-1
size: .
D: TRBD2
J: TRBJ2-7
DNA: TGCGCCAGCAGCCCGACTAGCGGGGGTAACTACGAGCAGTACTTC
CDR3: CASSPTSGGNYEQYF